This record covers a single TCR beta chain. Its antigen is unidentified. The data derive from a study of OX40 agonist ivuxolimab in advanced cancers. Findings and caveats of the study: There was clonal expansion of CD4+ and CD8+ blood T cells by week 6 at 0.1 to 3.0 mg/kg.

The repertoire was sequenced with immunoSEQ multiplex PCR; TCRdb's copy has only in-frame clones and lacks some. The sample includes fewer than 65,000 clones, roughly 88% seen only once; the top ten take roughly 1.1%. This CDR3 comprises 16 residues. V gave up 0 bases and J gave up 3 bases; unmatched junction bases: 2. Germline lookup yields CDR1 SGHRS and CDR2 YFSETQ. This chain connects TRBV5-1 to TRBJ2-1, with 11 bases fitting TRBD1. This TCR derives from an adult with an advanced solid tumor such as melanoma, head and neck, liver or kidney cancer. The specimen was CD4+ or CD8+ T cells sorted from blood, collected in a trial of the OX40 agonist ivuxolimab. DNA of the CDR3: TGCGCCAGCAGCTTGGCCGGGACAGGGGGCTACAATGAGCAGTTCTTC. Amino acid sequence: CASSLAGTGGYNEQFF.